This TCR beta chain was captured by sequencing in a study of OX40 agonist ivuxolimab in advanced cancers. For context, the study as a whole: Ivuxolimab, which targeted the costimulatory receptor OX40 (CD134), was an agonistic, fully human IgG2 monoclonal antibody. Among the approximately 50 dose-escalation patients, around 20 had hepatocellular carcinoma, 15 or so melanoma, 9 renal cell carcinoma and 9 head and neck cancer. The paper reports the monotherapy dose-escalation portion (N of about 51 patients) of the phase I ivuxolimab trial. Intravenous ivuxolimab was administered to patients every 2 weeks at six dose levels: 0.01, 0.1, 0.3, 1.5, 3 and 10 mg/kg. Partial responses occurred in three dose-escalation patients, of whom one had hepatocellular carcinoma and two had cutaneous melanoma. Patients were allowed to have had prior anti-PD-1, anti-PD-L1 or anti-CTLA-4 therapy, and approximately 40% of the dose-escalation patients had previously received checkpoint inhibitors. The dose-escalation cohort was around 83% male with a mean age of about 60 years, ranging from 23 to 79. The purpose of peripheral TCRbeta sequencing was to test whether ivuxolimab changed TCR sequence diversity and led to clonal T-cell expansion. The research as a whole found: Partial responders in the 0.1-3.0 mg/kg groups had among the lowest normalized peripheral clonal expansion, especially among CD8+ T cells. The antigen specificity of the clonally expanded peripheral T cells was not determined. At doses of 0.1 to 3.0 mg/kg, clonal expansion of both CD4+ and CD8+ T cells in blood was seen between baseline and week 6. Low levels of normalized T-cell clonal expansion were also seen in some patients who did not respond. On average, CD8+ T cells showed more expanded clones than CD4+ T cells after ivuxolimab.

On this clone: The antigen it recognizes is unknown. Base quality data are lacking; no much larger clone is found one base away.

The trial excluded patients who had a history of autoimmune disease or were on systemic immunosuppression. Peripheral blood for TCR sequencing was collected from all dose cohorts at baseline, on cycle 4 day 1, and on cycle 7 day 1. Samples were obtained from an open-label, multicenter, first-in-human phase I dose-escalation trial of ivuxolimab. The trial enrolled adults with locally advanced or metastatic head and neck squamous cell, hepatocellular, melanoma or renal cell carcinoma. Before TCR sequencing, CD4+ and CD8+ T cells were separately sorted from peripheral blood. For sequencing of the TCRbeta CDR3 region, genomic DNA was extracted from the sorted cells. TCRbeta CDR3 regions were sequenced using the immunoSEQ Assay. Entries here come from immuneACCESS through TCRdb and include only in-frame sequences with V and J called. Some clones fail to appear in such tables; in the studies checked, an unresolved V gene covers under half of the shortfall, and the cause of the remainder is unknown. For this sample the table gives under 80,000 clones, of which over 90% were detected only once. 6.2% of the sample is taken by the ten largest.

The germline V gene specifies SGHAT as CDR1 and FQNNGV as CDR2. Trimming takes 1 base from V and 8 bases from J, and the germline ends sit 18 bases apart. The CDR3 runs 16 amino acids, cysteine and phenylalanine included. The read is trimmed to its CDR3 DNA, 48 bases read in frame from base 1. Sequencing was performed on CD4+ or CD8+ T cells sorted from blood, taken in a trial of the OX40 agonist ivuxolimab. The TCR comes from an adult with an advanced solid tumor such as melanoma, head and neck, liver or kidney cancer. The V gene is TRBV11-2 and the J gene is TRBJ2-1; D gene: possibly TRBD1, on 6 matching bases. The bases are TGTGCCAGCAGCTTAGGCGGGTGGGGGCTAGCACATGAGCAGTTCTTC. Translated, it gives CASSLGGWGLAHEQFF.